Following are 25 T cell receptor beta chains from one sample sequenced in a study of pediatric ulcerative colitis. Sequenced by immunoSEQ multiplex PCR; TCRdb stores in-frame clones only, minus some. The sample records about 64,000 clones, about nine tenths being singletons. Input material: blood. Receptors originate from a boy younger than 18 with severe ulcerative colitis.

This rearrangement joins TRBV2 to TRBJ1-1, with TRBD1 matching 7 bases. The J segment lost 5 bases and the V segment lost 7 bases, leaving 10 bases of the junction unmatched. CDR1 and CDR2 from the germline V gene are SNHLY and FYNNEI. The CDR3 has 14 amino acids. Written as DNA, the CDR3 is TGTGCCAGCAACTCAGGGGGTAGTTTAACTGAAGCTTTCTTT. Encoded protein: CASNSGGSLTEAFF.

The V and J genes are TRBV9 and TRBJ2-5; no clear D. Germline V gene data show CDR1 as SGDLS and CDR2 as YYNGEE. CDR3 length equals 13 residues. Trimming cost V 5 bases and J 4 bases, with 12 bases left between them. CDR3 in DNA: TGTGCCAGCAGTTACTTTGTGGGAGAGACCCAGTACTTC. Amino acids: CASSYFVGETQYF.

V usage is TRBV10-1 and J usage is TRBJ2-3; TRBD2 agrees at 10 bases. The CDR3 contains 17 residues. Germline V CDR1 and CDR2: WNHNN, SYGVQD (reference sequence). V lost 4 bases and J lost 0; bases outside the gene matches: 7. The CDR3 DNA sequence: TGCGCCAGCAGTGGAATTAGCGGGAGGCACAGCACAGATACGCAGTATTTT. Its protein is CASSGISGRHSTDTQYF.

This chain joins TRBV7-2 and TRBJ2-7; D call uncertain. CDR3 length equals 13 residues. Germline-derived CDR1 and CDR2 are SGHTA and FQGNSA. Trimming stripped 2 bases from V and 0 bases from J, with 5 bases between. CDR3 coding DNA: TGTGCCAGCAGCTTAACCCTCTCCTACGAGCAGTACTTC. Translation: CASSLTLSYEQYF.

The chain has TRBV19 and TRBJ2-1, with no clear D. In germline, CDR1 is LNHDA, CDR2 SQIVND (reference sequence). V was shortened by 4 bases and J by 3 bases, with 13 bases between the two germline ends. The CDR3 totals 15 residues. CDR3 nucleotides: TGTGCCAGTAGTACACCCCTAACTGGCTACAATGAGCAGTTCTTC. This sequence encodes CASSTPLTGYNEQFF.

The J gene is TRBJ2-1, the V gene TRBV4-1; no clear D. Trimming shortened V by 3 bases and J by 8 bases, and 8 bases separated the two germline ends. Germline V gene lookup returns CDR1 MGHRA and CDR2 YSYEKL. This CDR3 region has 12 residues. Here the CDR3 DNA reads TGCGCCAGCAGCCAGAATAAGGATGAGCAGTTCTTC. It yields the protein CASSQNKDEQFF.

The CDR3 region is CASSTSGQTQYF. Written as DNA, the CDR3 is TGTGCCAGCAGCACCTCGGGGCAGACCCAGTACTTC. The chain has TRBV7-9 and TRBJ2-5; perhaps D is TRBD1 or TRBD2 (5 bases each). Germline-derived CDR1 and CDR2 are SEHNR and FQNEAQ (reference sequence). The CDR3 has 12 amino acids. The V and J ends lost 5 bases and 6 bases respectively, with 10 bases between them.

The chain combines TRBV2 with TRBJ2-7, with no clear D. The CDR3 sequence is 14 residues long. The germline V gene encodes CDR1 SNHLY and CDR2 FYNNEI. The germline V and J ends were trimmed by 6 bases and 3 bases, with 15 bases remaining between them. This CDR3 reads CASSESPLLYEQYF. CDR3 DNA sequence: TGTGCCAGCAGCGAAAGTCCTCTCCTCTACGAGCAGTACTTC.

The V and J genes are TRBV4-1 and TRBJ2-1; 10 bases are a match to TRBD2. V lost 1 base to trimming and J lost 6 bases; unmatched junction nucleotides: 3. Germline V gene data show CDR1 as MGHRA and CDR2 as YSYEKL. This CDR3 spans 15 amino acids. The CDR3 here is CASSQVAGGSNEQFF. DNA for the CDR3: TGCGCCAGCAGCCAAGTAGCGGGAGGCTCCAATGAGCAGTTCTTC.

The V gene is TRBV19, the J gene TRBJ1-1; weak D call: TRBD1 (5 bases). V was trimmed by 5 bases and J by 5 bases, leaving 18 bases between them. The germline V gene has CDR1 LNHDA and CDR2 SQIVND (reference sequence). This CDR3 spans 15 amino acids. The CDR3 sequence: CASSPQGVPGTEAFF. The CDR3 DNA sequence: TGTGCCAGTAGTCCGCAAGGGGTTCCGGGAACTGAAGCTTTCTTT. Full variable domain (missing parts from reference TRBV19 and TRBJ1-1): DGGITQSPKYLFRKEGQNVTLSCEQNLNHDAMYWYRQDPGQGLRLIYYSQIVNDFQKGDIAEGYSVSREKKESFPLTVTSAQKNPTAFYLCASSPQGVPGTEAFFGQGTRLTVV.

This chain uses TRBV27 with TRBJ1-2, with 10 bases lining up with TRBD1. CDR1 MNHEY and CDR2 SMNVEV come from the germline V gene (reference sequence). The V segment lost 6 bases and the J segment 8 bases; nucleotides outside the gene matches: 3. The CDR3 extends over 12 amino acids. The CDR3 DNA reads TGTGCCAGCAGGACAGGGGGCTGGGGCTACACCTTC. Translating gives CASRTGGWGYTF.

The rearrangement joins TRBV30 to TRBJ2-1; the match to TRBD2 covers 14 bases. CDR1 and CDR2 from the germline V gene are GTSNPN and SVGIG (reference sequence). The CDR3 length is 16 residues. V shed 0 bases and J 10 bases; nucleotides not matched to a gene: 8. This CDR3 reads CAWSVMGLAGEWEQFF. DNA of the CDR3: TGTGCCTGGAGTGTTATGGGACTAGCGGGAGAATGGGAGCAGTTCTTC.

The J gene is TRBJ2-7, the V gene TRBV11-2, with 7 bases aligning to TRBD2. CDR3 size: 15 residues. Trimming removed 5 bases from V and 4 bases from J; junction bases left unmatched: 11. Germline V gene data show CDR1 as SGHAT and CDR2 as FQNNGV. The CDR3 reads CASSITGTTHYEQYF. The CDR3 DNA reads TGTGCCAGCAGCATTACCGGGACTACCCATTACGAGCAGTACTTC.

This chain joins TRBV6-1 and TRBJ2-5; D possibly corresponds to TRBD2 (5 bases). Trimming took 2 bases from V and 0 from J, leaving 10 bases between them. CDR1 MNHNS and CDR2 SASEGT come from the germline V gene. This CDR3 has 15 residues. DNA for the CDR3: TGTGCCAGCAGTGAATTCGGCGGGTACCAAGAGACCCAGTACTTC. It encodes CASSEFGGYQETQYF.

The J gene is TRBJ2-2, the V gene TRBV29-1; perhaps TRBD1 as D (6 bases). Germline CDR1 SQVTM, CDR2 ANQGSEA. The CDR3 has 11 residues. The germline V and J ends were trimmed by 5 bases and 8 bases, with 9 bases remaining between them. The chain's CDR3 is CSVKGEGELFF. CDR3 in DNA: TGCAGCGTTAAGGGGGAAGGGGAGCTGTTTTTT.

This chain uses TRBV6-6 with TRBJ1-5, with TRBD1 matching 7 bases. V shed 6 bases, J shed 4 bases, and the junction held 3 bases outside the gene matches. The CDR3 totals 13 residues. Germline CDR1 and CDR2: MNHNY and SVGAGI (reference sequence). CDR3 region: CASRRQGNQPQHF. The CDR3 DNA reads as TGTGCCAGCAGGCGACAGGGAAATCAGCCCCAGCATTTT.

This chain uses TRBV13 with TRBJ2-7; a possible D gene is TRBD1 (6 bases). Germline V gene data show CDR1 as PRHDT and CDR2 as FYEKMQ (reference sequence). CDR3 length equals 13 residues. V lost 11 bases to trimming and J lost 2 bases, with 16 bases between them. CDR3 residues: CAVGARGTYEQYF. The CDR3 DNA reads as TGTGCCGTCGGGGCCAGGGGAACCTACGAGCAGTACTTC.

This chain connects TRBV6-1 to TRBJ1-1; D not resolved. With 2 bases removed from V and 7 bases from J, the gap between germline ends came to 14 bases. The germline V gene encodes CDR1 MNHNS and CDR2 SASEGT. The CDR3 totals 14 residues. The CDR3 DNA is TGTGCCAGCAGTGAATTAGTTTTTCGGGGTGAAGCTTTCTTT. Its translation: CASSELVFRGEAFF.

Details on this clone: At one end the junction does not follow the germline gene, possibly because of a read error. The chain has TRBV6-6 and TRBJ1-1; D might be TRBD1 (6 bases). CDR3 length equals 15 residues. CDR1 and CDR2 (germline): MNHNY, SVGAGI (reference sequence). The CDR3 DNA follows: TGTGCCAGCAGCTACTCACAGGGTATGAACACTGAAGCTTTCTTT. It specifies CASSYSQGMNTEAFF.

This chain uses TRBV13 with TRBJ2-2, with 12 bases aligning to TRBD2. The CDR3 is 16 residues long. Germline CDR1 PRHDT, CDR2 FYEKMQ (reference sequence). Germline trimming cut 5 bases from V and 7 bases from J; bases unmatched to any gene: 8. Here the CDR3 reads CASSATTSGSVGELFF. The CDR3 DNA reads as TGTGCCAGCAGCGCAACGACTAGCGGGAGCGTCGGGGAGCTGTTTTTT.

The rearrangement uses TRBV27 and TRBJ2-7; D may correspond to TRBD1 or TRBD2 (5 bases each). Trimming removed 5 bases from V and 3 bases from J, with 11 bases in between. The CDR3 totals 13 residues. CDR1 is MNHEY and CDR2 is SMNVEV in the germline V gene (reference sequence). The CDR3 sequence: CASSLSGGYEQYF. CDR3 sequence (DNA): TGTGCCAGCAGTCTCAGTGGGGGCTACGAGCAGTACTTC.

About this clone: A junction boundary mismatches the germline segment, possibly from a read error. The chain uses TRBV6-6 and TRBJ2-5; unclear D gene. The CDR3 is 9 residues long. Germline V gives CDR1 MNHNY, CDR2 SVGAGI (reference sequence). CDR3 protein: CASGPVIHF. DNA for the CDR3: TGTGCCAGCGGTCCAGTCATTCACTTC.

The rearrangement links TRBV5-4 to TRBJ1-5; no definite D call. Trimming cost V 4 bases and J 6 bases, with 14 bases left between them. The CDR3 has 14 amino acids. Germline V gene data show CDR1 as SGHNT and CDR2 as YYREEE (reference sequence). The CDR3 nucleotides read TGTGCCAGCAGCGTGGACCTTAGTAGTCAGCCCCAGCATTTT. Encoded protein: CASSVDLSSQPQHF.

The V call is TRBV7-8, the J call TRBJ2-3, with TRBD2 matching over 12 bases. Unmatched junction bases numbered 8, after V lost 5 bases and J lost 5 bases. Germline CDR1 and CDR2: SGHVS and FQNEAQ. The CDR3 is made up of 16 amino acids. The CDR3 here is CASSPELAGGVDTQYF. CDR3 nucleotides: TGTGCCAGCAGCCCTGAGCTAGCGGGAGGGGTAGATACGCAGTATTTT.

The chain joins TRBV27 to TRBJ1-1; weak D call: TRBD1 (5 bases). The germline CDR1 and CDR2 sequences are MNHEY and SMNVEV (reference sequence). The CDR3 has 12 amino acids. V shed 4 bases and J shed 7 bases, with 10 bases lying between them. The DNA of the CDR3 is TGTGCCAGCAGTTCTTCCGGGGGTGAAGCTTTCTTT. Protein sequence: CASSSSGGEAFF.